Listed below are T cell receptor beta chains from one sample, sequenced in a study of T cells in Graves' hyperthyroidism and ophthalmopathy. Each CDR3 protein gets one entry after TCRdb re-called the multiplex PCR reads with MiXCR. The sample consists of about 37,000 distinct CDR3 sequences, around 50% of them appearing once. Sequencing was done on a sample of blood. The source is a man between 35 and 55 years old with Graves' ophthalmopathy. The CDR3 runs from the conserved cysteine through the conserved F or W. The order of the fields is clone size, D gene, J gene, V gene, CDR3 protein, CDR3 DNA. D genes are given only for firm matches. Expanded clones get a size class; other rows say once, few or many, or leave the size out.

clone size: .
D gene: TRBD1
J gene: TRBJ2-7
V gene: TRBV7-2
CDR3 protein: CASSSGQGGGEQYF
CDR3 DNA: TGTGCCAGCAGCTCGGGACAGGGGGGTGGGGAGCAGTACTTC

clone size: .
D gene: .
J gene: TRBJ2-3
V gene: TRBV5-6
CDR3 protein: CASSPRQAARTDTQYF
CDR3 DNA: TGTGCCAGCAGCCCTCGACAGGCTGCACGCACAGATACGCAGTATTTT

clone size: .
D gene: .
J gene: TRBJ2-5
V gene: TRBV7-3
CDR3 protein: CASSRQGRAKETQYF
CDR3 DNA: TGTGCCAGCAGCCGACAAGGGAGAGCAAAAGAGACCCAGTACTTC

clone size: .
D gene: .
J gene: TRBJ2-6
V gene: TRBV20-1
CDR3 protein: CSASPSERANVLTF
CDR3 DNA: TGCAGTGCTAGCCCTAGCGAGAGGGCCAACGTCCTGACTTTC

clone size: many
D gene: .
J gene: TRBJ2-7
V gene: TRBV7-2
CDR3 protein: CASRQLGGSIHEQYF
CDR3 DNA: TGTGCCAGCAGACAATTAGGGGGGAGTATCCACGAGCAGTACTTC

clone size: .
D gene: TRBD2
J gene: TRBJ2-1
V gene: TRBV5-6
CDR3 protein: CASSLTSGRDTQFF
CDR3 DNA: TGTGCCAGCAGCTTGACTAGCGGGCGAGATACGCAGTTCTTC

clone size: .
D gene: .
J gene: TRBJ1-4
V gene: TRBV20-1
CDR3 protein: CSAIPQGNEKLFF
CDR3 DNA: TGCAGTGCTATACCACAGGGTAATGAAAAACTGTTTTTT

clone size: .
D gene: TRBD2
J gene: TRBJ2-5
V gene: TRBV20-1
CDR3 protein: CSARGLAEETQYF
CDR3 DNA: TGCAGTGCTAGAGGACTAGCGGAAGAGACCCAGTACTTC

clone size: .
D gene: TRBD1
J gene: TRBJ1-2
V gene: TRBV2
CDR3 protein: CASSDGTEWAGYTF
CDR3 DNA: TGTGCCAGCAGTGACGGGACAGAATGGGCTGGCTACACCTTC

clone size: few
D gene: .
J gene: TRBJ2-1
V gene: TRBV25-1
CDR3 protein: CASSMMRGSYNEQFF
CDR3 DNA: TGTGCCAGCAGTATGATGCGGGGCTCCTACAATGAGCAGTTCTTC

clone size: many
D gene: .
J gene: TRBJ2-1
V gene: TRBV5-1
CDR3 protein: CASSHGTLSYNEQFF
CDR3 DNA: TGCGCCAGCAGCCACGGGACTCTAAGTTACAATGAGCAGTTCTTC

clone size: many
D gene: .
J gene: TRBJ1-1
V gene: TRBV4-1
CDR3 protein: CASSRPGVVSTEAFF
CDR3 DNA: TGCGCCAGCAGCCGACCAGGGGTTGTTAGCACTGAAGCTTTCTTT

clone size: .
D gene: .
J gene: TRBJ1-5
V gene: TRBV5-1
CDR3 protein: CASSLGQNEKLFFGSGTQHF
CDR3 DNA: .

clone size: many
D gene: TRBD2
J gene: TRBJ2-3
V gene: TRBV14
CDR3 protein: CASSQIAGKADTQYF
CDR3 DNA: TGTGCCAGCAGCCAGATAGCGGGGAAGGCAGATACGCAGTATTTT

clone size: .
D gene: .
J gene: TRBJ1-2
V gene: TRBV7-3
CDR3 protein: CASSLGTTNYGYTF
CDR3 DNA: TGTGCCAGCAGCTTGGGGACAACGAACTATGGCTACACCTTC

clone size: medium-sized
D gene: TRBD1
J gene: TRBJ2-5
V gene: TRBV10-3
CDR3 protein: CAIRTGGETQYF
CDR3 DNA: TGTGCCATCAGGACAGGGGGTGAGACCCAGTACTTC

clone size: many
D gene: .
J gene: TRBJ2-7
V gene: TRBV18
CDR3 protein: CASSPSRDAGPYF
CDR3 DNA: TGTGCCAGCTCACCGAGCCGGGACGCGGGCCCGTACTTC

clone size: .
D gene: TRBD1
J gene: TRBJ1-4
V gene: TRBV29-1
CDR3 protein: CSSPTGVNEKLFF
CDR3 DNA: TGCAGCTCACCGACAGGGGTTAATGAAAAACTGTTTTTT

clone size: .
D gene: TRBD2
J gene: TRBJ2-1
V gene: TRBV7-2
CDR3 protein: CASSLSQGEAGGPRDEQFF
CDR3 DNA: TGTGCCAGCAGCTTATCCCAGGGGGAAGCGGGAGGGCCAAGGGATGAGCAGTTCTTC

clone size: many
D gene: .
J gene: TRBJ2-4
V gene: TRBV9
CDR3 protein: CASSAAGKSIQYF
CDR3 DNA: TGTGCCAGCAGCGCCGCGGGGAAAAGCATTCAGTACTTC

clone size: .
D gene: TRBD2
J gene: TRBJ2-2
V gene: TRBV2
CDR3 protein: CASSLRLAGTGELSF
CDR3 DNA: TGTGCCAGTAGTCTGAGACTAGCAGGCACCGGGGAGCTGTCTTTT

clone size: .
D gene: TRBD2
J gene: TRBJ2-7
V gene: TRBV10-1
CDR3 protein: CASSPFSGRVYEQYF
CDR3 DNA: TGCGCCAGCAGTCCCTTTAGCGGGAGAGTATACGAGCAGTACTTC

clone size: few
D gene: .
J gene: TRBJ2-7
V gene: TRBV20-1
CDR3 protein: CSARGVSGQYF
CDR3 DNA: TGCAGTGCTAGAGGGGTCTCAGGGCAGTACTTC

clone size: once
D gene: TRBD1
J gene: TRBJ2-3
V gene: TRBV7-8
CDR3 protein: CASSFRGTGGTQYF
CDR3 DNA: TGTGCCAGCAGCTTTAGGGGGACAGGGGGGACGCAGTATTTT

clone size: .
D gene: TRBD2
J gene: TRBJ2-7
V gene: TRBV20-1
CDR3 protein: CSARTSGGSYEQYF
CDR3 DNA: TGCAGTGCCCGGACTAGCGGGGGCTCCTACGAGCAGTACTTC

clone size: many
D gene: .
J gene: TRBJ2-7
V gene: TRBV19
CDR3 protein: CASSMESRGGEQYF
CDR3 DNA: TGTGCCAGTAGTATGGAGTCCCGTGGGGGCGAGCAGTACTTC

clone size: .
D gene: .
J gene: TRBJ2-2
V gene: TRBV7-9
CDR3 protein: CASSSQGTGELFF
CDR3 DNA: TGTGCCAGCAGCTCACAGGGCACCGGGGAGCTGTTTTTT

clone size: many
D gene: TRBD1
J gene: TRBJ2-5
V gene: TRBV18
CDR3 protein: CASSPGTGRQETQYF
CDR3 DNA: TGTGCCAGCTCACCAGGGACAGGGAGGCAAGAGACCCAGTACTTC

clone size: medium-sized
D gene: .
J gene: TRBJ1-1
V gene: TRBV24-1
CDR3 protein: CATSEGYEAFF
CDR3 DNA: TGTGCCACCAGCGAGGGCTATGAAGCTTTCTTT

clone size: .
D gene: .
J gene: TRBJ2-1
V gene: TRBV7-9
CDR3 protein: CAGSLGRCNEQFF
CDR3 DNA: TGTGCCGGCAGCTTGGGGAGGTGCAATGAGCAGTTCTTC

clone size: .
D gene: TRBD2
J gene: TRBJ2-1
V gene: TRBV7-6
CDR3 protein: CASSISLAGEQFF
CDR3 DNA: TGTGCCAGCAGCATAAGCCTAGCGGGTGAGCAGTTCTTC

clone size: many
D gene: TRBD1
J gene: TRBJ2-3
V gene: TRBV9
CDR3 protein: CASSARDRRTDTQYF
CDR3 DNA: TGTGCCAGCAGCGCTCGGGACAGACGCACAGATACGCAGTATTTT

clone size: .
D gene: .
J gene: TRBJ2-4
V gene: TRBV3-1
CDR3 protein: CASSPGSIQYF
CDR3 DNA: TGTGCCAGCAGCCCGGGAAGCATTCAGTACTTC

clone size: many
D gene: TRBD1
J gene: TRBJ2-7
V gene: TRBV12-3/TRBV12-4
CDR3 protein: CASSLRDSSYEQYF
CDR3 DNA: TGTGCCAGCAGTCTCCGGGACAGCTCCTACGAGCAGTACTTC

clone size: many
D gene: .
J gene: TRBJ1-2
V gene: TRBV3-1
CDR3 protein: CASSSGGNYGYTF
CDR3 DNA: TGTGCCAGCAGCTCGGGAGGAAACTATGGCTACACCTTC

clone size: many
D gene: .
J gene: TRBJ1-2
V gene: TRBV28
CDR3 protein: CATARTDYGYTF
CDR3 DNA: TGTGCCACCGCGCGGACTGACTATGGCTACACCTTC

clone size: .
D gene: .
J gene: TRBJ1-1
V gene: TRBV20-1
CDR3 protein: CSASQGMNTGGSPTSEAFF
CDR3 DNA: TGCAGTGCTAGCCAGGGGATGAACACTGGAGGCAGCCCCACTTCTGAAGCTTTCTTT

clone size: many
D gene: TRBD1
J gene: TRBJ2-6
V gene: TRBV19
CDR3 protein: CASSMRRTGASSGANVLTF
CDR3 DNA: TGTGCCAGTAGTATGCGCCGGACAGGGGCCTCCTCTGGGGCCAACGTCCTGACTTTC

clone size: once
D gene: .
J gene: TRBJ2-7
V gene: TRBV5-1
CDR3 protein: CASSLEQGREQYF
CDR3 DNA: TGCGCCAGCAGCTTGGAACAGGGAAGGGAGCAGTACTTC

clone size: large
D gene: .
J gene: TRBJ2-3
V gene: TRBV7-6
CDR3 protein: CASSDNTQYF
CDR3 DNA: TGTGCCAGCAGCGATAATACGCAGTATTTT

clone size: .
D gene: .
J gene: TRBJ1-1
V gene: TRBV20-1
CDR3 protein: CSAAGRTEAFF
CDR3 DNA: TGCAGTGCGGCAGGGAGGACTGAAGCTTTCTTT

clone size: many
D gene: TRBD1
J gene: TRBJ2-7
V gene: TRBV6-5
CDR3 protein: CASSFRDRGLHEQYF
CDR3 DNA: TGTGCCAGCAGTTTCCGGGACAGGGGGCTCCACGAGCAGTACTTC